This TCR beta chain comes out of a study of blood T cell repertoires in COVID-19. The method was immunoSEQ multiplex PCR; TCRdb's version includes in-frame clones alone and lacks a portion of them. Of about 280,000 clones listed, roughly 86% are singletons. Only a few counts were recorded for this clone. Everyone who took part was 18 to 89 years old, and they came from about 25 US areas. This TCR derives from a woman in her sixties who had recovered from COVID-19. What was sequenced was PBMCs or T cells enriched from blood (not recorded which).

The CDR3 loop reads CASDRGVTGELFF. CDR3 in DNA: TGTGCCAGCGACAGGGGGGTTACCGGGGAGCTGTTTTTT. The chain recombines TRBV2 with TRBJ2-2, with 9 bases matching TRBD1. The length of the CDR3 is 13 residues. Germline V gene lookup returns CDR1 SNHLY and CDR2 FYNNEI. With 8 bases clipped from V and 5 bases from J, the junction kept 3 bases outside the gene matches.